This T cell receptor (beta chain) was identified in a study of CD8 T cells in ankylosing spondylitis. Notes on the study in general: Seemingly distinctive of ankylosing spondylitis blood was a TCR beta motif formed by eight highly homologous variants.

The authors made TCR beta libraries by quantitative 5'-RACE with molecular barcodes. From the 5' RACE reads, TCRdb called clonotypes with MiXCR, one entry per CDR3 protein. The sample records hundreds of thousands of distinct CDR3 sequences, 25% to 30% being singletons. The CDR3 is 16 amino acids. Germline V gene data show CDR1 as LGHDT and CDR2 as YNNKEL (reference sequence). With V trimmed by 3 bases and J by 1 base, 1 base remained unmatched. This clonotype showed up just a few times. Its antigen is as yet unknown. The rearrangement uses TRBV3-1 and TRBJ2-2; 11 positions agree with TRBD2. The sequenced material came from blood, either unsorted or a sorted T cell fraction (not recorded which). The TCR comes from a male donor with ankylosing spondylitis. CDR3 in amino acids: CASSHGTSGNTGELFF. The CDR3 bases are TGTGCCAGCAGCCACGGGACTAGCGGGAACACCGGGGAGCTGTTTTTT.